The 24 T cell receptor beta chains listed next were all sequenced from one sample in a study of blood T cell repertoires in COVID-19. Profiling relied on immunoSEQ multiplex PCR, and the TCRdb table lists in-frame clones only, not all of them. The sample contains about 230,000 clones, 80% to 85% of which appear only once. The material sequenced was peripheral blood. All receptors derive from a man between 35 and 55 years old with acute or convalescent COVID-19.

The CDR3 here is CASSPGTGGANVLTF. The CDR3 nucleotides read TGTGCCAGTAGTCCGGGTACCGGAGGGGCCAACGTCCTGACTTTC. The chain links TRBV19 to TRBJ2-6; D is undetermined. V was cut by 5 bases and J by 4 bases, with 12 bases left in between. The CDR3 has 15 residues. Germline values: CDR1 LNHDA, CDR2 SQIVND (reference sequence).

The chain combines TRBV19 with TRBJ1-2; 9 bases match TRBD1. Trimming took 6 bases from V and 2 from J; bases not matched to a gene: 7. CDR3 length: 15 residues. Germline V lookup: CDR1 LNHDA, CDR2 SQIVND (reference sequence). The CDR3 DNA reads as TGTGCCAGTAGGGGACAGGGAATGACAAACTATGGCTACACCTTC. Its protein product is CASRGQGMTNYGYTF.

CDR3 bases: TGTGCCAGCAGCCTCCACCCGGGGTCGGGTTACGAGCAGTACTTC. Translated, it gives CASSLHPGSGYEQYF. The chain links TRBV7-8 to TRBJ2-7, with a weak D call TRBD2 (5 bases). V was cut by 5 bases and J by 4 bases, with 18 bases left in between. The CDR3 covers 15 residues. Germline V lookup: CDR1 SGHVS, CDR2 FQNEAQ. Looking up the rest from reference TRBV7-8 and TRBJ2-7 gives the full variable domain: GAGVSQSPRYKVAKRGQDVALRCDPISGHVSLFWYQQALGQGPEFLTYFQNEAQLDKSGLPSDRFFAERPEGSVSTLKIQRTQQEDSAVYLCASSLHPGSGYEQYFGPGTRLTVT.

The chain couples TRBV5-1 to TRBJ1-1, with TRBD1 identical over 7 bases. Germline V gives CDR1 SGHRS, CDR2 YFSETQ. The CDR3 runs 15 residues. V was pared by 3 bases and J by 5 bases, with 10 bases of the junction left unmatched. The CDR3 here is CASSSLLSGGTEAFF. In DNA, the CDR3 is TGCGCCAGCAGCTCCCTCCTCTCAGGGGGGACTGAAGCTTTCTTT.

This clone was observed a few times. This CDR3 reads CASSSRTSGSEQFF. The CDR3 DNA reads TGTGCCAGCAGCTCTAGGACTAGCGGGAGTGAGCAGTTCTTC. The chain employs TRBV3-1 (or the pseudogene TRBV3-2) and TRBJ2-1, with TRBD2 matching over 13 bases. This CDR3 is built from 14 residues. Losses at the gene ends were 5 bases for V and 9 bases for J; bases not matched to a gene: 4. Germline-derived CDR1 and CDR2 are LGHDT and YNNKEL (reference sequence).

The chain is built from TRBV11-2 and TRBJ2-6; 7 nucleotides line up with TRBD1. V shed 6 bases, J shed 1 base, and the junction held 6 bases outside the gene matches. This CDR3 has 16 residues. Germline V gives CDR1 SGHAT, CDR2 FQNNGV. This chain's CDR3 is CASRAAGGSGANVLTF. The CDR3 DNA reads as TGTGCCAGCAGGGCCGCAGGGGGTTCTGGGGCCAACGTCCTGACTTTC.

The chain has TRBV21-1 and TRBJ1-5; TRBD1 reflects the table's D call only, with no check against the DNA. TRBV21-1 corresponds to a pseudogene. CDR3 length equals 16 residues. The CDR3 nucleotides read TGTGCCAGCAGCGGAACAGGGGGTCATAGCAATCAGCCCCAGCATTTT. It encodes CASSGTGGHSNQPQHF.

This sequence joins TRBV6-5 and TRBJ2-1; perhaps TRBD2 as D (5 bases). CDR1 and CDR2 (germline): MNHEY, SVGAGI. Trimming shortened V by 2 bases and J by 10 bases, and 6 bases separated the two germline ends. This CDR3 region has 11 residues. The CDR3 spells CASSYREEQFF. CDR3 in DNA: TGTGCCAGCAGTTACAGGGAGGAGCAGTTCTTC.

The J gene is TRBJ2-7, the V gene TRBV29-1; possibly TRBD2 for D (5 bases). The CDR3 runs 14 residues. Per the germline V gene, CDR1 is SQVTM and CDR2 is ANQGSEA. V was clipped by 6 bases and J by 4 bases, with 19 bases between them. The CDR3: CSVLDYPKLYEQYF. The CDR3 coding sequence is TGCAGCGTCCTTGACTACCCCAAACTTTACGAGCAGTACTTC.

V is TRBV6-7 and J is TRBJ2-7; 10 bases are shared with TRBD2. TRBV6-7 is known as an ORF, though its function is uncertain. This CDR3 is 20 amino acids long. V lost 5 bases to trimming and J lost 0 bases; unmatched junction nucleotides: 19. Here the CDR3 reads CASSNTPRGSGRTLSYEQYF. For the CDR3, the DNA is TGTGCCAGCAGTAATACCCCACGGGGTAGCGGGAGGACCCTCTCCTACGAGCAGTACTTC.

The gene calls are TRBV27 and TRBJ2-1; 8 bases match TRBD2. The ends lost 2 bases at V and 4 bases at J; junction bases unmatched: 4. Germline values: CDR1 MNHEY, CDR2 SMNVEV (reference sequence). CDR3 size: 15 residues. The CDR3, as DNA: TGTGCCAGCAGTTTAAGCGGGAGCTTTTACAATGAGCAGTTCTTC. Its protein is CASSLSGSFYNEQFF.

V usage is TRBV6-5 and J usage is TRBJ2-3; maybe TRBD2 (6 bases). Per the germline V gene, CDR1 is MNHEY and CDR2 is SVGAGI. The CDR3 is 14 residues long. Trimming took 8 bases from V and 2 from J, leaving 14 bases between them. CDR3 residues: CASAKEGFTDTQYF. CDR3 sequence (DNA): TGTGCCAGCGCGAAGGAGGGATTCACAGATACGCAGTATTTT.

The chain joins TRBV5-5 to TRBJ1-1; maybe TRBD1 (5 bases). Between the trimmed V and J ends, which lost 4 bases and 5 bases, there was a span of 21 bases. There are 16 residues in the CDR3. The germline gives CDR1 SGHKS, CDR2 YYEKEE (reference sequence). The CDR3 loop reads CASSLRWGIGRTEAFF. The CDR3, as DNA: TGTGCCAGCAGCCTACGCTGGGGCATCGGAAGGACTGAAGCTTTCTTT.

This rearrangement joins TRBV30 to TRBJ1-4, with unresolved D. From germline, CDR1 is GTSNPN and CDR2 SVGIG (reference sequence). V gave up 5 bases and J gave up 0 bases, with 10 bases separating them. There are 14 residues in the CDR3. CDR3 DNA: TGTGCCTGGTCCCCGAGCTCAACTAATGAAAAACTGTTTTTT. Translated: CAWSPSSTNEKLFF.

The V call is TRBV6-5, the J call TRBJ1-1, with 7 positions matching TRBD1. Per the germline V gene, CDR1 is MNHEY and CDR2 is SVGAGI. The ends lost 2 bases at V and 4 bases at J; junction bases unmatched: 7. The CDR3 extends over 15 amino acids. CDR3 residues: CASSYPGQFSTEAFF. The CDR3 DNA is TGTGCCAGCAGTTACCCGGGACAGTTCAGCACTGAAGCTTTCTTT.

The V and J genes are TRBV20-1 and TRBJ2-1; the match to TRBD2 covers 12 bases. The junction had 11 bases not matched to a gene; V was cut back by 3 bases and J by 5 bases. The germline V gene has CDR1 DFQATT and CDR2 SNEGSKA (reference sequence). CDR3 size: 17 residues. DNA of the CDR3: TGCAGTGCTAGTCGGCTAGCGGGAGGGCCTATCCACAATGAGCAGTTCTTC. Its translation: CSASRLAGGPIHNEQFF.

CDR3 nucleotide sequence: TGTGCCAGCAGCCTCCTCAGGGGAGGGCCGGGCACAGATACGCAGTATTTT. Its protein is CASSLLRGGPGTDTQYF. V gene TRBV3-1 (or the pseudogene TRBV3-2) combines with J gene TRBJ2-3; TRBD2 is a possible D gene (7 bases). Trimming left V 4 bases short and J 1 base short, with 18 bases between. Germline loops: CDR1 LGHDT, CDR2 YNNKEL (reference sequence). The CDR3 sequence is 17 residues long.

The V and J genes are TRBV12-3 or TRBV12-4 and TRBJ1-1, with D possibly matching TRBD1 (5 bases). V lost 6 bases and J lost 5, with 10 bases in between. The CDR3 spans 12 residues. The CDR3 here is CASRIRDTEAFF. CDR3 DNA: TGTGCCAGCAGGATCAGGGATACTGAAGCTTTCTTT.

The V and J genes are TRBV29-1 and TRBJ2-3; D is uncertain. The CDR3 is 11 amino acids. CDR1 is SQVTM and CDR2 is ANQGSEA in the germline V gene. Trimming took 3 bases from V and 2 from J, leaving 3 bases between them. This CDR3 reads CSVDITDTQYF. The DNA for the CDR3 is TGCAGCGTTGACATCACAGATACGCAGTATTTT.

The chain has TRBV6-1 and TRBJ1-4; D is undetermined. The germline gives CDR1 MNHNS, CDR2 SASEGT. The CDR3 is 14 residues long. V was cut by 2 bases and J by 4 bases, with 8 bases left in between. Here the CDR3 DNA reads TGTGCCAGCAGTGAACTACGGAGTAATGAAAAACTGTTTTTT. This encodes CASSELRSNEKLFF.

This clone has only a few counts. Written as DNA, the CDR3 is TGTGCCAGCAGCTTACCCCGACTAGCGGGGGGGACCGGGGAGCTGTTTTTT. This encodes CASSLPRLAGGTGELFF. The V gene is TRBV11-2, the J gene TRBJ2-2, with 14 bases that match TRBD2. Losses at the gene ends were 2 bases for V and 5 bases for J; bases not matched to a gene: 4. CDR1 and CDR2 (germline): SGHAT, FQNNGV. The CDR3 has 17 residues.

V and J are TRBV6-6 and TRBJ1-2, with D tentatively TRBD1 (6 bases). The CDR3 loop spans 14 amino acids. V was trimmed by 6 bases and J by 8 bases, leaving 19 bases between them. Germline CDR1 and CDR2: MNHNY and SVGAGI (reference sequence). The CDR3 nucleotides are TGTGCCAGCAGCTCGCCTGGGACATTTTACGGCTACACCTTC. It translates to CASSSPGTFYGYTF.

This chain links TRBV11-2 with TRBJ2-3; 10 bases fit TRBD1. CDR3 length equals 16 residues. The germline CDR1 and CDR2 sequences are SGHAT and FQNNGV. After removal of 2 bases from V and 2 bases from J, the junction contained 4 bases not matched to a gene. The CDR3 nucleotides read TGTGCCAGCAGCTTAACGGGACAGGGGATCACAGATACGCAGTATTTT. Residues: CASSLTGQGITDTQYF.

This chain links TRBV11-1 with TRBJ2-5; 10 bases are shared with TRBD2. The length of the CDR3 is 15 residues. The V gene end was trimmed by 3 bases and the J gene end by 5 bases; junction bases not matched to a gene: 6. The germline V gene has CDR1 SGHAT and CDR2 FQDESV (reference sequence). Here the CDR3 DNA reads TGTGCCAGCAGCTTCAGCGGGAGGGCCCGTGAGACCCAGTACTTC. Amino acid sequence: CASSFSGRARETQYF. Together with reference TRBV11-1 and TRBJ2-5, the CDR3 gives the full variable domain: EAEVAQSPRYKITEKSQAVAFWCDPISGHATLYWYRQILGQGPELLVQFQDESVVDDSQLPKDRFSAERLKGVDSTLKIQPAELGDSAMYLCASSFSGRARETQYFGPGTRLLVL.